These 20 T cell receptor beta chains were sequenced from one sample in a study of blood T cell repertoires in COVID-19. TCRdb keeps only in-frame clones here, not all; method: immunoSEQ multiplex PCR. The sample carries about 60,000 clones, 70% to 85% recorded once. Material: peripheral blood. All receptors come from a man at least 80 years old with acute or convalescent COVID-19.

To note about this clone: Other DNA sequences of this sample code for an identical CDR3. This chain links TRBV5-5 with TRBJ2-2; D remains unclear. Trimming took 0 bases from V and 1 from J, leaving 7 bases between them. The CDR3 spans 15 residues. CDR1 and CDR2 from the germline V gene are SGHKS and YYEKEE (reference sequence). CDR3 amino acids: CASSLGRQNTGELFF. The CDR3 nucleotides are TGTGCCAGCAGCTTGGGCAGACAGAACACCGGGGAGCTGTTTTTT.

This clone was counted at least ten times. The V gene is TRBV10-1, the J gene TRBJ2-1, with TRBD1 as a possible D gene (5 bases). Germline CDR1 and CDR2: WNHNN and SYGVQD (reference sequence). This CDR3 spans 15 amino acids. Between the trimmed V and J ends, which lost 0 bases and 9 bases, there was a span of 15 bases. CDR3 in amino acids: CASSESSGAAIEQFF. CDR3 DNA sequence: TGCGCCAGCAGTGAGTCGAGTGGGGCGGCTATTGAGCAGTTCTTC.

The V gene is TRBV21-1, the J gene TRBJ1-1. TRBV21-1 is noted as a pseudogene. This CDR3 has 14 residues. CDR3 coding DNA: TGTGCCAGCAGCACTCAGGCGGGGAACACTGAAGCTTTCTTT. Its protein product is CASSTQAGNTEAFF.

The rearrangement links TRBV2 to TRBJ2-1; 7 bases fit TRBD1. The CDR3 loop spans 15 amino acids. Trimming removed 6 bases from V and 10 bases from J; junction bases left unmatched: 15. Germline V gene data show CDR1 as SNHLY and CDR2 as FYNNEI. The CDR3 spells CASRPPGQRQGEQFF. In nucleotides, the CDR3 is TGTGCCAGCAGACCACCGGGACAGCGACAAGGGGAGCAGTTCTTC.

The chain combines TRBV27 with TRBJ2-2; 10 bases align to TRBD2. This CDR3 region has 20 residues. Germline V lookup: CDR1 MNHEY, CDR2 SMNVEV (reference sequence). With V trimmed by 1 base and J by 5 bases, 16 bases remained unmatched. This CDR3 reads CASSLWSGRSSGRGTGELFF. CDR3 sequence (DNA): TGTGCCAGCAGTTTATGGTCCGGGCGCTCTAGCGGGAGAGGAACCGGGGAGCTGTTTTTT.

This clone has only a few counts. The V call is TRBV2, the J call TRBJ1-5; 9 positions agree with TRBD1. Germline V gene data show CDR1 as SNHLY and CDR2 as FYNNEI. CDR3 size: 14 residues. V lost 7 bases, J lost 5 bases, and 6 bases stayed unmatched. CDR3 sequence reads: CASTLGTGHQPQHF. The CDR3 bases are TGTGCCAGCACCCTGGGGACAGGGCATCAGCCCCAGCATTTT.

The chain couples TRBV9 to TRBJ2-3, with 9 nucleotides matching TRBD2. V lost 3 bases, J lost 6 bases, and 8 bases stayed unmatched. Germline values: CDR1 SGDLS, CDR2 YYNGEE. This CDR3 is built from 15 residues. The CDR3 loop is CASSATSGWVDTQYF. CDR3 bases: TGTGCCAGCAGCGCGACTAGCGGTTGGGTCGATACGCAGTATTTT.

The CDR3 protein is CATSRLTGGLGDEKLFF. Written as DNA, the CDR3 is TGTGCCACCAGCAGATTGACAGGGGGCTTAGGAGATGAAAAACTGTTTTTT. The genes are TRBV15 and TRBJ1-4; 10 bases match TRBD1. CDR3 length equals 17 residues. Germline values: CDR1 LNHNV, CDR2 YYDKDF (reference sequence). J lost 6 bases, V lost 2 bases, and 9 bases had no gene match.

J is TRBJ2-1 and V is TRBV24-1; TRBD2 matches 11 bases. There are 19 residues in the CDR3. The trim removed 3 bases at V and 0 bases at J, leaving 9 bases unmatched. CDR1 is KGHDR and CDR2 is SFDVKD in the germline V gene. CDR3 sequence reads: CATSDPWTSGLGSYNEQFF. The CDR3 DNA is TGTGCCACCAGTGATCCATGGACTAGCGGGTTAGGCTCCTACAATGAGCAGTTCTTC.

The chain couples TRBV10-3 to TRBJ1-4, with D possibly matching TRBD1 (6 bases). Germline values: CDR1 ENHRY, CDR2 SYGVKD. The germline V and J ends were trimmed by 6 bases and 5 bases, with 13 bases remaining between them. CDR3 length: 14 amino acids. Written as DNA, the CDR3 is TGTGCCATCAGGGCAGGACAGCAGAATGAAAAACTGTTTTTT. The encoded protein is CAIRAGQQNEKLFF.

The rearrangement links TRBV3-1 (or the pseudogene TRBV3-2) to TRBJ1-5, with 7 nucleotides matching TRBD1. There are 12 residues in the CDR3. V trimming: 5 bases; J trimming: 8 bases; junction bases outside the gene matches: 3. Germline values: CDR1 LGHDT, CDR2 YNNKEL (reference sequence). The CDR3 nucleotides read TGTGCCAGCAGCTCGCAGGGGGAGCCCCAGCATTTT. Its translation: CASSSQGEPQHF.

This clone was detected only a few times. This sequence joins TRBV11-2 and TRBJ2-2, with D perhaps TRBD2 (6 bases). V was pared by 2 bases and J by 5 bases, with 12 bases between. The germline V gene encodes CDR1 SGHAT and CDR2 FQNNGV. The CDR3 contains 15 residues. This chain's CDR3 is CASSLTGGWTGELFF. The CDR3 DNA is TGTGCCAGCAGCTTAACCGGGGGATGGACCGGGGAGCTGTTTTTT. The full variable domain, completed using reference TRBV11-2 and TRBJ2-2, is EAGVAQSPRYKIIEKRQSVAFWCNPISGHATLYWYQQILGQGPKLLIQFQNNGVVDDSQLPKDRFSAERLKGVDSTLKIQPAKLEDSAVYLCASSLTGGWTGELFFGEGSRLTVL.

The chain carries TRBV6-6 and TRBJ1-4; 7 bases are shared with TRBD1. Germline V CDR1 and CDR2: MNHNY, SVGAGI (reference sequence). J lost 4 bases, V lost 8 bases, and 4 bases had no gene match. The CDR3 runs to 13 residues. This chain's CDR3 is CASRDSLNEKLFF. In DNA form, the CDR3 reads TGTGCCAGCCGGGACAGTCTTAATGAAAAACTGTTTTTT.

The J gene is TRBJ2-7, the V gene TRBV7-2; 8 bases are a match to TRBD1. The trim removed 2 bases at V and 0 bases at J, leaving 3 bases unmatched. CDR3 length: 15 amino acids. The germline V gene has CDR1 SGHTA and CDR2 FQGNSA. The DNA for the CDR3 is TGTGCCAGCAGCTTATCGGGACAGGACTCCTACGAGCAGTACTTC. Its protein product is CASSLSGQDSYEQYF.

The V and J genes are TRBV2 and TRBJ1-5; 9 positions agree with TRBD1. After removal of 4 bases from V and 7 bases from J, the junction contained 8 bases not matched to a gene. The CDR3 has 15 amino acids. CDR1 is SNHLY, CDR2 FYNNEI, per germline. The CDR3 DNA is TGTGCCAGCAGTGGGACAGGGGACGATAGGCAGCCCCAGCATTTT. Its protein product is CASSGTGDDRQPQHF.

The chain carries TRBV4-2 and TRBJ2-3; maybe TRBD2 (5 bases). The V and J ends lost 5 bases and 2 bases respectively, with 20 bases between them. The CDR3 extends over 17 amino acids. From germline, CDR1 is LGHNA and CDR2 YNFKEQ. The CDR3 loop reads CASSSRGSTANTDTQYF. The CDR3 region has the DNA TGTGCCAGCAGCAGTCGCGGGTCGACCGCAAACACAGATACGCAGTATTTT.

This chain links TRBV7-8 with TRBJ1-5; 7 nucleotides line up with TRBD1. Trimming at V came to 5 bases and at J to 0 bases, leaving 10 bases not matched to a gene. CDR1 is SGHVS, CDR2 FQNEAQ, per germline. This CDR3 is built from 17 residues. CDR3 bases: TGTGCCAGCAGCCCCCGGACAGGCCCCTATAGCAATCAGCCCCAGCATTTT. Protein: CASSPRTGPYSNQPQHF. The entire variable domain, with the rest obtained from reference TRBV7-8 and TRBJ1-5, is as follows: GAGVSQSPRYKVAKRGQDVALRCDPISGHVSLFWYQQALGQGPEFLTYFQNEAQLDKSGLPSDRFFAERPEGSVSTLKIQRTQQEDSAVYLCASSPRTGPYSNQPQHFGDGTRLSIL.

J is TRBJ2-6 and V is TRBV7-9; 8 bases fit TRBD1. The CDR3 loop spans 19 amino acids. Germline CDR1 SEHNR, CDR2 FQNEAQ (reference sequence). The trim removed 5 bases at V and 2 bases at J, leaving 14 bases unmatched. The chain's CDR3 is CASSRYFGQGGTGANVLTF. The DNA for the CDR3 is TGTGCCAGCAGCCGATACTTTGGACAGGGTGGCACTGGGGCCAACGTCCTGACTTTC.

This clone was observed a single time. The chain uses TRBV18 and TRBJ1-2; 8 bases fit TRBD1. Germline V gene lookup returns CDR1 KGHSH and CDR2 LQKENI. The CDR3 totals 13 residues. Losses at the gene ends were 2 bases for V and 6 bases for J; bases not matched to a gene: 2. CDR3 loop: CASSPGQGDGYTF. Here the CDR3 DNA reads TGTGCCAGCTCACCAGGACAGGGCGATGGCTACACCTTC.

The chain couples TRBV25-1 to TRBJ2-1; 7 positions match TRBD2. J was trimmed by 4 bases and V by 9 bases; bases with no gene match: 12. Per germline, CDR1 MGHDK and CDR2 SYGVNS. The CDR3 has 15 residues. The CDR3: CASQSAGLTYNEQFF. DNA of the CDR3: TGTGCCAGTCAGTCTGCGGGACTAACATACAATGAGCAGTTCTTC.